This T cell receptor beta chain was documented in a study of identical twins. Whole-study results and caveats: Out-of-frame TCR alpha sharing in monozygotic twins exceeded recombination model predictions. Memory repertoires lacked the insertion deficit that abundant cord blood beta clonotypes showed. Rather than following the same donors, the conclusions depended on cross-sectional statistical analysis.

The junction had 11 bases not matched to a gene; V was cut back by 7 bases and J by 4 bases. CDR1 and CDR2 (germline): SQVTM, ANQGSEA. CDR3 length: 14 residues. The donor group consisted entirely of healthy Caucasians. From the 5' RACE reads, TCRdb called clonotypes with MiXCR, one entry per CDR3 protein. Of around 370,000 distinct CDR3 sequences in the sample, 8.5% to 10% were seen once. As concerns this clonotype: The target antigen is unknown.

The TCR comes from a woman between 45 and 60 years old in good health. The V and J genes are TRBV29-1 and TRBJ1-2; the match to TRBD1 covers 8 bases. The sequencing input was naive T cells sorted from blood. CDR3 loop: CSALPADRGYGYTF. CDR3 in DNA: TGCAGCGCCCTCCCAGCTGACAGGGGCTATGGCTACACCTTC.